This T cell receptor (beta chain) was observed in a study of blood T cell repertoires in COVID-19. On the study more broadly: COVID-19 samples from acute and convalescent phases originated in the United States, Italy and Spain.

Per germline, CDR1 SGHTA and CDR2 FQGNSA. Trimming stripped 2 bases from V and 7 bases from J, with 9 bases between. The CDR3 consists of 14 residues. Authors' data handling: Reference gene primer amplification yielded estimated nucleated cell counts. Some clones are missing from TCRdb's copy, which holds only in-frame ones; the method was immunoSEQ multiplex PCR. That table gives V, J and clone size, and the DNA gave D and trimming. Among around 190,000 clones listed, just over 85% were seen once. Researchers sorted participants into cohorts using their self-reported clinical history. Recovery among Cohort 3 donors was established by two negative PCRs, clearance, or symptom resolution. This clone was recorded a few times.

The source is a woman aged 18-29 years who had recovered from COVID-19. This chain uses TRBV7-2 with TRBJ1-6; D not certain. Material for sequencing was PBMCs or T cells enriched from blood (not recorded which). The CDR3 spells CASSLLLGNSPLHF. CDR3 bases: TGTGCCAGCAGCTTATTATTGGGCAATTCACCCCTCCACTTT.